Listed below are T cell receptor beta chains from one sample, sequenced in a study of beta chain features in type 1 diabetes. The data were produced by immunoSEQ multiplex PCR, yet TCRdb's version contains in-frame clones alone and is incomplete. The sample records about 120,000 clones, around 17% being singletons. The specimen was central memory CD4+ T cells from blood. The origin of the receptors is a young man with type 1 diabetes. Both conserved end residues are part of each CDR3. The D gene is left open where the match is weak. Size values are once, few and many counts, or a class for expanded clones, and some rows have none.

TRBV2	.	TRBJ2-3	.	TGTGCCAGCAAGGGGACTAGCACAGATACGCAGTATTTT	CASKGTSTDTQYF
TRBV7-3	.	TRBJ2-2	.	TGTGCCACCGGAGTAGCGAACACCGGGGAGCTGTTTTTT	CATGVANTGELFF
TRBV4-1	.	TRBJ2-5	.	TGCGCCAGCAGCCAAGATATCTCGCGCCCTGAAGAGACCCAGTACTTC	CASSQDISRPEETQYF
TRBV7-2	.	TRBJ1-5	.	TGTGCCAGCAGCTCCGGACAGAATCAGCCCCAGCATTTT	CASSSGQNQPQHF
TRBV7-3	once	TRBJ2-7	.	TGTGCCAGCAGCTTTGAGGCCACCTCCTACGAGCAGTACTTC	CASSFEATSYEQYF
TRBV7-2	few	TRBJ2-6	TRBD2	TGTGCCAGCAGCCATACTAGCGGCTGGGCCAACGTCCTGACTTTC	CASSHTSGWANVLTF
TRBV7-2	few	TRBJ2-5	.	TGTGCCAGCAGCTTAGCTGAGACCCAGTACTTC	CASSLAETQYF
TRBV5-1	.	TRBJ2-5	.	TGCGCCAGCAGCTTGCGGGCCGAACAAGAGACCCAGTACTTC	CASSLRAEQETQYF
TRBV28	many	TRBJ2-1	.	TGTGCCAGCAGTGCTACTCGAAACAATGAGCAGTTCTTC	CASSATRNNEQFF
TRBV10-3	.	TRBJ1-5	TRBD1	TGTGCCATCAGTGAGCCGACAGGGGGACCCAATCAGCCCCAGCATTTT	CAISEPTGGPNQPQHF
TRBV29-1	.	TRBJ1-3	.	TGCAGCGTTACGGCCCCTGGAAACACCATATATTTT	CSVTAPGNTIYF
TRBV6-6	.	TRBJ2-3	.	TGTGCCAGCAGTTACAGGGAATTTAGCACAGATACGCAGTATTTT	CASSYREFSTDTQYF
TRBV4-3	.	TRBJ2-7	.	TGCGCCAGCAGCCGGTTCGACATACCCGTCTACGAGCAGTACTTC	CASSRFDIPVYEQYF
TRBV4-2	.	TRBJ1-2	.	TGTGCCAGCAGCCAAGACGCGGCCGGACATAGCTATGGCTACACCTTC	CASSQDAAGHSYGYTF
TRBV18	.	TRBJ2-7	.	TGTGCCAGCTCACCCGAGAATTTAGGGGTCTGGGAGCAGTACTTC	CASSPENLGVWEQYF
TRBV20-1	few	TRBJ1-2	.	TGCAGTGCCAAACTTAACTATGGCTACACCTTC	CSAKLNYGYTF
TRBV10-3	many	TRBJ2-1	TRBD2	TGTGCCATCAGTGAGGGGACTAGCGGGAGCAATGAGCAGTTCTTC	CAISEGTSGSNEQFF
TRBV9	.	TRBJ2-1	TRBD2	TGTGCCAGCAGCCTGAGCACTAGCGGGGGGGCCAATGAGCAGTTCTTC	CASSLSTSGGANEQFF
TRBV5-1	few	TRBJ2-5	TRBD1	TGCGCCAGCAGCTTGGCCGGGACAGGGAAGGAGACCCAGTACTTC	CASSLAGTGKETQYF
TRBV6-5	few	TRBJ1-6	.	TGTGCCAGCAGGGGAACGGGCAATAATTCACCCCTCCACTTT	CASRGTGNNSPLHF
TRBV30	.	TRBJ2-5	.	TGTGCCTGGAGTGGACAGAGGGAGACCCAGTACTTC	CAWSGQRETQYF
TRBV7-2	.	TRBJ2-5	.	TGTGCCAGCAGCTTATGGGAACAAGAGACCCAGTACTTC	CASSLWEQETQYF